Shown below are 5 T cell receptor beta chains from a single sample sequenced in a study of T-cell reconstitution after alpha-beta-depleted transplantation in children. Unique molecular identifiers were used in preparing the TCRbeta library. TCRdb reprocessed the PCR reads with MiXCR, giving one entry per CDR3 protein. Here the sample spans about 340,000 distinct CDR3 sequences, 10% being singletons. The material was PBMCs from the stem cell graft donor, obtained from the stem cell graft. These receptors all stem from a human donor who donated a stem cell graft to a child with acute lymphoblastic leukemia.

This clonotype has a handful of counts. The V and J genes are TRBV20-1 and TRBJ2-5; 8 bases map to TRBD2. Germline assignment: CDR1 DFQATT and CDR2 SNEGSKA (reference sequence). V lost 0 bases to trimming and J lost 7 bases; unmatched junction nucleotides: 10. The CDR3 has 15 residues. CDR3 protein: CSARDGGGLEGTQYF. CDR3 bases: TGCAGTGCTAGAGATGGGGGGGGACTAGAAGGGACCCAGTACTTC.

CDR3 loop: CASSQGENTEAFF. The CDR3 DNA reads as TGTGCCAGCAGCCAAGGGGAGAACACTGAAGCTTTCTTT. This chain links TRBV16 with TRBJ1-1; D gene unclear. CDR3 length: 13 residues. In germline, CDR1 is KGHSY, CDR2 FQNENV. The ends were cut back, 2 bases at V and 1 base at J, with 5 bases in the middle.

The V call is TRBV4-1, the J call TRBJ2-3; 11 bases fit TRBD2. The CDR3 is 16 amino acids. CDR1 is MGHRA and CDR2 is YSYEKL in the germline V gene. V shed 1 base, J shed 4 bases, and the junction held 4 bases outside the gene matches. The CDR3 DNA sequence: TGCGCCAGCAGCCAAGCGGGGACTAGCGGTTCAGATACGCAGTATTTT. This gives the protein CASSQAGTSGSDTQYF.

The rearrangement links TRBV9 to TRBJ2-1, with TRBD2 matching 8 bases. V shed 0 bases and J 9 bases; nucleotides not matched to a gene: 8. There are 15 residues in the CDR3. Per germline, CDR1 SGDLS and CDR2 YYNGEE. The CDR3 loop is CASSVGTGGFSEQFF. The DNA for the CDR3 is TGTGCCAGCAGCGTAGGAACGGGAGGGTTCAGTGAGCAGTTCTTC.

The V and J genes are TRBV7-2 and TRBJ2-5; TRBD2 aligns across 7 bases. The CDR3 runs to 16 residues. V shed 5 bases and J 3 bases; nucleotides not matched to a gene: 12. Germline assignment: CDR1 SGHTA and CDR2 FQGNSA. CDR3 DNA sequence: TGTGCCAGCAGCCGAGGCAGCGGGGCGGGTGAAGAGACCCAGTACTTC. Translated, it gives CASSRGSGAGEETQYF.